Presented here are 2 T cell receptor beta chains from one specimen sequenced in a study of T cells in Graves' hyperthyroidism and ophthalmopathy. Amplification of TCR beta CDR3 regions used RNA as the template. An initial round of RT-PCR targeting the TCR CDR3 relied on the HTBI primer set. TCRdb re-analysed the multiplex PCR reads in MiXCR, keeping a single row per CDR3 protein. The sample consists of about 360,000 distinct CDR3 sequences, around 14% of them appearing once. The sequencing input was blood. Receptors originate from a woman aged 18-30 years with Graves' hyperthyroidism.

The chain has TRBV7-9 and TRBJ1-2, with D uncertain. The CDR3 contains 15 residues. Germline CDR1 SEHNR, CDR2 FQNEAQ (reference sequence). The germline V and J ends were trimmed by 2 bases and 2 bases, with 12 bases remaining between them. CDR3: CASSLLGRRNYGYTF. DNA of the CDR3: TGTGCCAGCAGCTTATTGGGCAGGAGAAACTATGGCTACACCTTC.

This clonotype was detected many times. V gene TRBV6-1 combines with J gene TRBJ2-1; D might be TRBD1 (6 bases). CDR3 length: 16 amino acids. The V end was cut by 7 bases, the J end by 4 bases, with 20 bases between. The germline V gene encodes CDR1 MNHNS and CDR2 SASEGT. This CDR3 reads CASIGPRDTSYNEQFF. The DNA for the CDR3 is TGTGCCAGCATTGGGCCACGGGACACGTCGTACAATGAGCAGTTCTTC.